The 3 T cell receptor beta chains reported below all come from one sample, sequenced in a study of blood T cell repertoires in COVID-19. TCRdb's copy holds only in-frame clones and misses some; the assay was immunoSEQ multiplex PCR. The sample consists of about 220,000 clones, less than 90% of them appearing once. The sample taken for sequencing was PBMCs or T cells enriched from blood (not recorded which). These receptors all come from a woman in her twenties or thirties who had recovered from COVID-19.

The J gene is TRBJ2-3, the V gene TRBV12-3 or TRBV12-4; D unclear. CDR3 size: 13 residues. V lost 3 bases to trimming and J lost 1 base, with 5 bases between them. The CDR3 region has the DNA TGTGCCAGCAGTTTTTTCGGCACAGATACGCAGTATTTT. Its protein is CASSFFGTDTQYF.

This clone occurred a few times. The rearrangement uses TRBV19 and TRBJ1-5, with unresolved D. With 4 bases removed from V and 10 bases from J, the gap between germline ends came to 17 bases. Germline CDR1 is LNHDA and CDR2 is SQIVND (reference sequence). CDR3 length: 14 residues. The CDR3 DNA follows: TGTGCCAGTAGTACCCGCGGTGACGGGGAACCCCAGCATTTT. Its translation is CASSTRGDGEPQHF.

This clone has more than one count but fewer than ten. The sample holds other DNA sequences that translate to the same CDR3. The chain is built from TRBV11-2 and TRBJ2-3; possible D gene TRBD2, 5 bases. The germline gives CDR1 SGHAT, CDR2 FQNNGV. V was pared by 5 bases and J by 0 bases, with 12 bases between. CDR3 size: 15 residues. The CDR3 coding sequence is TGTGCCAGCAGCCCCGGGGTTCCGAGCACAGATACGCAGTATTTT. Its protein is CASSPGVPSTDTQYF.